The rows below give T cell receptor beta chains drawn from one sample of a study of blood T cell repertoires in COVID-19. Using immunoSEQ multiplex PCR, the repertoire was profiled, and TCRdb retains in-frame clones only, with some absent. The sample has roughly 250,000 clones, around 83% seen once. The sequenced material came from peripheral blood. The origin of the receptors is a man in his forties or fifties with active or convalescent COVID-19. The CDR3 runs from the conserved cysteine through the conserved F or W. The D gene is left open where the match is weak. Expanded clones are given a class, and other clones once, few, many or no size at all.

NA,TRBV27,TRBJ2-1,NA,CASRYGGGPYNEQFF,TGTGCCAGCAGATACGGCGGGGGCCCCTACAATGAGCAGTTCTTC
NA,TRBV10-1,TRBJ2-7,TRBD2,CASSEWSLAGASEQYF,TGCGCCAGCAGTGAGTGGTCCCTAGCGGGAGCTAGCGAGCAGTACTTC
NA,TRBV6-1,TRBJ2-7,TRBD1,CASSEPGQGNSYEQYF,TGTGCCAGCAGTGAACCAGGACAGGGAAACTCCTACGAGCAGTACTTC
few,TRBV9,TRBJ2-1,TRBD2,CASSPGGREQFF,TGTGCCAGCAGCCCGGGGGGGCGTGAGCAGTTCTTC
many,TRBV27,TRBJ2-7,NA,CASRPGDNLPGSYEQYF,TGTGCCAGCAGGCCTGGGGACAACCTCCCGGGCTCCTACGAGCAGTACTTC
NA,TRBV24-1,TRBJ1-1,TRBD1,CATSDGQGVNTEAFF,TGTGCCACCAGTGATGGACAGGGGGTCAACACTGAAGCTTTCTTT
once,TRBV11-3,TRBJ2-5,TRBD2,CASSGGTSGQETQYF,TGTGCCAGCAGCGGTGGGACTAGCGGACAAGAGACCCAGTACTTC
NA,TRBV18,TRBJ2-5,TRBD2,CASTTGGAEETQYF,TGTGCCAGCACCACCGGGGGGGCGGAAGAGACCCAGTACTTC
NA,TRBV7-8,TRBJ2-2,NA,CASSLGQGGTGELFF,TGTGCCAGCAGCTTAGGACAGGGAGGCACCGGGGAGCTGTTTTTT
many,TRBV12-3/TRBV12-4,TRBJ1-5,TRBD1,CASRQGSNQPQHF,TGTGCCAGCCGACAGGGTAGCAATCAGCCCCAGCATTTT
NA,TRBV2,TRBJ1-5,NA,CASPGFSGDSRGRQPQHF,TGTGCCAGCCCAGGCTTCTCAGGGGATTCGAGGGGTAGACAGCCCCAGCATTTT
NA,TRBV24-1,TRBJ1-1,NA,CATSDPLRGTEAFF,TGTGCCACCAGTGACCCACTTAGGGGCACTGAAGCTTTCTTT
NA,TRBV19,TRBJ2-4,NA,CASSGTGGATNIQYF,TGTGCCAGTAGTGGAACAGGGGGGGCTACGAACATTCAGTACTTC
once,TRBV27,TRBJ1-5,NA,CATPIREGNQPQHF,TGTGCCACCCCGATCAGGGAGGGGAATCAGCCCCAGCATTTT
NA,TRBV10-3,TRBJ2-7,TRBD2,CAISEPGLAGGQDYEQYF,TGTGCCATCAGTGAGCCCGGACTAGCGGGGGGGCAAGACTACGAGCAGTACTTC
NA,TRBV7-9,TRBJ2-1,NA,CASSASSGLSFNNEQFF,TGTGCCAGCAGCGCTTCAAGCGGCCTCTCTTTTAACAATGAGCAGTTCTTC
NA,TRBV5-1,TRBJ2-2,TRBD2,CASTSGRGELFF,TGCGCCAGCACTAGCGGACGCGGGGAGCTGTTTTTT
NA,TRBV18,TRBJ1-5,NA,CASSPLTENQPQHF,TGTGCCAGCTCACCCTTGACAGAAAATCAGCCCCAGCATTTT
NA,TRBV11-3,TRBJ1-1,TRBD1,CASSSKGGDRVNTEAFF,TGTGCCAGCAGCTCGAAGGGGGGCGACAGGGTGAACACTGAAGCTTTCTTT
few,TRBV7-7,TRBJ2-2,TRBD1,CASSPQRSTGVLTNTGELFF,TGTGCTAGCAGCCCTCAAAGATCCACAGGGGTACTTACGAACACCGGGGAGCTGTTTTTT
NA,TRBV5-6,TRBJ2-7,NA,CASSPTGSPAEQYF,TGTGCCAGCAGCCCGACAGGTTCGCCAGCCGAGCAGTACTTC
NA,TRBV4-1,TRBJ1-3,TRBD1,CASSQAPGQISGNTIYF,TGCGCCAGCAGCCAAGCCCCGGGACAGATCTCTGGAAACACCATATATTTT
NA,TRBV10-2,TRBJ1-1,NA,CASSEFHGSSEAFF,TGCGCCAGCAGTGAATTCCACGGTAGCTCTGAAGCTTTCTTT
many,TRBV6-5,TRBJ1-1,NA,CASRYDTEAFF,TGTGCCAGCAGATATGACACTGAAGCTTTCTTT
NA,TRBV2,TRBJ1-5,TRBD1,CASTGQGIGNQPQHF,TGTGCCAGCACGGGACAGGGTATTGGCAATCAGCCCCAGCATTTT
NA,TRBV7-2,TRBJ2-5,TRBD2,CASMASGGRVETQYF,TGTGCCAGCATGGCTAGCGGGGGGCGTGTTGAGACCCAGTACTTC
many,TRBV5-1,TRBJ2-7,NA,CASSLAAGLSSYEQYF,TGCGCCAGCAGCTTGGCAGCAGGACTCTCATCCTACGAGCAGTACTTC
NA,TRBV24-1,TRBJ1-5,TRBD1,CATTRGPDQPQHF,TGTGCCACCACCAGGGGGCCCGATCAGCCCCAGCATTTT
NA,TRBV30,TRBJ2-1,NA,CAWKDWGEQFF,TGTGCCTGGAAGGACTGGGGTGAGCAGTTCTTC